This entry features one T cell receptor (beta chain) sequence. This specimen belongs to a study of blood T cell repertoires in COVID-19. Method: immunoSEQ multiplex PCR; TCRdb's copy keeps in-frame clones and lacks some. The table lists about 210,000 clones, approximately 85% of them singletons. The sample consisted of peripheral blood. This TCR came from a woman aged 50 to 60 with active or convalescent COVID-19.

The chain's CDR3 is CATSDESGTVSDTQYF. The CDR3 DNA reads TGTGCCACCAGTGATGAATCCGGGACAGTCTCAGATACGCAGTATTTT. This sequence joins TRBV24-1 and TRBJ2-3; 7 bases agree with TRBD1. CDR1 is KGHDR, CDR2 SFDVKD, per germline. The CDR3 loop spans 16 amino acids. Trimming cost V 3 bases and J 4 bases; bases outside gene matches: 9.